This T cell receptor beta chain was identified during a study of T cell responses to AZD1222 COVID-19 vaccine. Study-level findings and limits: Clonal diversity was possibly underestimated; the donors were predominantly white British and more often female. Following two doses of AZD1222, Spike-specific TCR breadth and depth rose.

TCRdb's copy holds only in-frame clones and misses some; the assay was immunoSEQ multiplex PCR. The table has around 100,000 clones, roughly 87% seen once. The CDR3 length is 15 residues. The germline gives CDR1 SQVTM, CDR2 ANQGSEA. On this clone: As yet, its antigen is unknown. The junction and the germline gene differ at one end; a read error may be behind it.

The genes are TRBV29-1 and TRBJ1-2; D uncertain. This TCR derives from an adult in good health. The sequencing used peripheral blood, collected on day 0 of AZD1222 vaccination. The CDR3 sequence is CSVQEPRRGNYGYTF. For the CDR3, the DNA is TGCAGCGTTCAAGAACCGAGGAGAGGGAACTATGGCTACACCTTC.